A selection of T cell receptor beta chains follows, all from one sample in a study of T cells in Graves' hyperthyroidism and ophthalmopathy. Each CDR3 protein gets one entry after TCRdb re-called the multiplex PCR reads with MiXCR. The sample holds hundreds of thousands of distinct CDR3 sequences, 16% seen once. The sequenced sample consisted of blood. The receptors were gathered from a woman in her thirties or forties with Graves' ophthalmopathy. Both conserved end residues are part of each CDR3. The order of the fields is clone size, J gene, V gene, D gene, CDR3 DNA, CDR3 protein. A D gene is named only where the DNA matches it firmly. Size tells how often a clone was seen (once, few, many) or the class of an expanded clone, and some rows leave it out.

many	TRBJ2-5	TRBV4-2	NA	TGTGCCAGCAGCCAACGGACTCAGGGACAAGAGACCCAGTACTTC	CASSQRTQGQETQYF
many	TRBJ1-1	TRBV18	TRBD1	TGTGCCAGCTCAAACAACCGGGACAGTAAAGCTTTCTTT	CASSNNRDSKAFF
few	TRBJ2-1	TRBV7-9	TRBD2	TGTGCCAGCAGCTCACCGGAGCGGGAAAGGCAGTTCTTC	CASSSPERERQFF
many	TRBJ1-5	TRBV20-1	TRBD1	TGCAGTGCTAGATCTGACAGGGGAGGCAATCAGCCCCAGCATTTT	CSARSDRGGNQPQHF
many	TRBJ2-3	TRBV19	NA	TGTGCCAGTAGTACCCGCGGGGAGGGCACAGATACGCAGTATTTT	CASSTRGEGTDTQYF
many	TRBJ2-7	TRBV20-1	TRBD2	TGCAGTGCCGCTTCGGCGGGGCGGGAGAGATACGAGCAGTACTTC	CSAASAGRERYEQYF
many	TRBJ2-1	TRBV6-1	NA	TGTGCCAGCAGTAGAATACAGGCAGTGGAGCAGTTCTTC	CASSRIQAVEQFF
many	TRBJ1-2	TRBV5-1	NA	TGCGCCAGCAGCTTTAAGAGCCCCAACTATGGCTACACCTTC	CASSFKSPNYGYTF
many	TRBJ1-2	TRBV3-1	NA	TGTGCCAGCAGCCAAGAGAGGAAACTAGGTGGCTACACCTTC	CASSQERKLGGYTF
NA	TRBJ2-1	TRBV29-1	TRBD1	TGCAGCGTTGGGGACAGGGGGTACAATGAGCAGTTCTTC	CSVGDRGYNEQFF
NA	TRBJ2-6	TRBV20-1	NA	TGCAGTGCTAGACAGGGGAGTGGGGCTGGGGCCAACGTCCTGACTTTC	CSARQGSGAGANVLTF
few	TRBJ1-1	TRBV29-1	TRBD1	TGCAGCGTTGACGGGACAGGGGGCTTCGGCACTGAAGCTTTCTTT	CSVDGTGGFGTEAFF
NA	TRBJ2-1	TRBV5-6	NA	TGTGCCAGCAGCTTCGACTGGGCAGGTGGCAATGAGCAGTTCTTC	CASSFDWAGGNEQFF
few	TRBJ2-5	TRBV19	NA	TGTGCCAGTAGTATCTCTCGGGCGGCCAACCAAGAGACCCAGTACTTC	CASSISRAANQETQYF
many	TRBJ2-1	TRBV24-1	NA	TGTGCCACCAGTGATTCGGTATCCTACAATGAGCAGTTCTTC	CATSDSVSYNEQFF
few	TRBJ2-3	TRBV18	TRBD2	TGTGCCAGCTCACCCCTTCCGGCTAGCGGGGCAGATACGCAGTATTTT	CASSPLPASGADTQYF
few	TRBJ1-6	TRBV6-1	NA	TGTGCCAGCAAGTGGGATATTTATAATTCACCCCTCCACTTT	CASKWDIYNSPLHF
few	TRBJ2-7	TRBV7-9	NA	TGTGCCAGCAGCACCCTCCGGGACGGCTCCTACGAGCAGTACTTC	CASSTLRDGSYEQYF
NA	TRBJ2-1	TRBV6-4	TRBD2	TGTGCCAGCAGTGCCTCTGGACTAGCGGGAGGGTCCTACAATGAGCAGTTCTTC	CASSASGLAGGSYNEQFF
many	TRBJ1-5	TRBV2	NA	TGTGCCAGCATGCGGATATACAATCAGCCCCAGCATTTT	CASMRIYNQPQHF